A selection of T cell receptor beta chains follows, all from one sample in a study of T cells after yellow fever vaccination. Each CDR3 protein is one row after TCRdb ran MiXCR on the 5' RACE reads. Among 150,000 to 200,000 distinct CDR3 sequences listed, 5.5% to 7.5% were seen once. Sequenced material: CD4+ T cells sorted from PBMCs, taken on the day of the first yellow fever vaccination. The receptors originated from a young man who received the YFV17D yellow fever vaccine. Each CDR3 is given with its conserved first and last residue. Fields, in order: D gene, J gene, CDR3 length, V gene, clone size, CDR3 protein, CDR3 DNA. The D gene is left open where the match is weak. Not every row has a clone size; where given, it reads once, few, many or a size class.

D gene: .
J gene: TRBJ1-6
CDR3 length: 15
V gene: TRBV7-3
clone size: .
CDR3 protein: CASSLQRGLNSPLHF
CDR3 DNA: TGTGCCAGCAGCTTACAAAGGGGTCTTAATTCACCCCTCCACTTT

D gene: .
J gene: TRBJ1-6
CDR3 length: 15
V gene: TRBV12-3/TRBV12-4
clone size: many
CDR3 protein: CASSSSGVLSSPLHF
CDR3 DNA: TGTGCCAGCAGTTCCAGCGGGGTACTTAGTTCACCCCTCCACTTT

D gene: TRBD1
J gene: TRBJ1-2
CDR3 length: 12
V gene: TRBV10-3
clone size: few
CDR3 protein: CAISERQGRYTF
CDR3 DNA: TGTGCCATCAGTGAAAGACAGGGACGCTACACCTTC

D gene: .
J gene: TRBJ2-7
CDR3 length: 13
V gene: TRBV29-1
clone size: .
CDR3 protein: CSVVITVTYEQYF
CDR3 DNA: TGCAGCGTTGTAATTACAGTGACCTACGAGCAGTACTTC

D gene: TRBD2
J gene: TRBJ2-3
CDR3 length: 15
V gene: TRBV18
clone size: .
CDR3 protein: CASSREAPPTDTQYF
CDR3 DNA: TGTGCCAGCTCTCGGGAGGCCCCCCCCACAGATACGCAGTATTTT

D gene: TRBD1
J gene: TRBJ2-7
CDR3 length: 11
V gene: TRBV29-1
clone size: .
CDR3 protein: CSVGTAQRQYF
CDR3 DNA: TGCAGCGTAGGGACAGCCCAGCGCCAGTACTTC

D gene: .
J gene: TRBJ1-1
CDR3 length: 16
V gene: TRBV5-1
clone size: many
CDR3 protein: CASSPPVGGSNTEAFF
CDR3 DNA: TGCGCCAGCAGCCCGCCAGTTGGGGGGTCGAACACTGAAGCTTTCTTT

D gene: .
J gene: TRBJ2-1
CDR3 length: 14
V gene: TRBV20-1
clone size: few
CDR3 protein: CSAESREYYNEQFF
CDR3 DNA: TGCAGTGCCGAAAGCCGGGAATACTACAATGAGCAGTTCTTC

D gene: TRBD2
J gene: TRBJ2-1
CDR3 length: 18
V gene: TRBV2
clone size: .
CDR3 protein: CASSPSRSGGSSYNEQFF
CDR3 DNA: TGTGCCAGCAGTCCCTCGAGGAGCGGGGGGAGCTCCTACAATGAGCAGTTCTTC

D gene: .
J gene: TRBJ1-4
CDR3 length: 13
V gene: TRBV7-9
clone size: many
CDR3 protein: CASSMGAGEKLFF
CDR3 DNA: TGTGCCAGCAGTATGGGCGCCGGTGAAAAACTGTTTTTT

D gene: .
J gene: TRBJ2-4
CDR3 length: 17
V gene: TRBV5-1
clone size: few
CDR3 protein: CASSLVFSPVAKNIQYF
CDR3 DNA: TGCGCCAGCAGCTTAGTGTTCTCTCCGGTAGCCAAAAACATTCAGTACTTC

D gene: TRBD2
J gene: TRBJ2-2
CDR3 length: 15
V gene: TRBV4-3
clone size: few
CDR3 protein: CASSPLAGAVGELFF
CDR3 DNA: TGCGCCAGCAGCCCACTAGCGGGGGCAGTGGGGGAGCTGTTTTTT

D gene: .
J gene: TRBJ2-3
CDR3 length: 14
V gene: TRBV20-1
clone size: few
CDR3 protein: CSARDGRGADTQYF
CDR3 DNA: TGCAGTGCTAGAGATGGCCGGGGGGCCGATACGCAGTATTTT

D gene: .
J gene: TRBJ1-1
CDR3 length: 15
V gene: TRBV19
clone size: few
CDR3 protein: CASSIGRSMNTEAFF
CDR3 DNA: TGTGCCAGTAGTATAGGAAGGAGCATGAACACTGAAGCTTTCTTT

D gene: .
J gene: TRBJ2-2
CDR3 length: 13
V gene: TRBV7-3
clone size: many
CDR3 protein: CASSLTQNGELFF
CDR3 DNA: TGTGCCAGCAGCTTAACGCAAAACGGGGAGCTGTTTTTT

D gene: TRBD2
J gene: TRBJ2-3
CDR3 length: 16
V gene: TRBV7-3
clone size: many
CDR3 protein: CASSALAGGLTDTQYF
CDR3 DNA: TGTGCCAGCAGCGCGCTAGCGGGGGGCCTCACAGATACGCAGTATTTT

D gene: .
J gene: TRBJ2-3
CDR3 length: 14
V gene: TRBV4-2
clone size: .
CDR3 protein: CASTQLGLPDTQYF
CDR3 DNA: TGTGCCAGCACCCAATTAGGTCTGCCAGATACGCAGTATTTT

D gene: .
J gene: TRBJ1-4
CDR3 length: 13
V gene: TRBV20-1
clone size: .
CDR3 protein: CSAVFRGREKLFF
CDR3 DNA: TGCAGTGCTGTTTTCCGAGGGCGAGAAAAACTGTTTTTT

D gene: .
J gene: TRBJ2-3
CDR3 length: 14
V gene: TRBV11-3
clone size: many
CDR3 protein: CASSSLGGADTQYF
CDR3 DNA: TGTGCCAGCAGCTCCCTTGGGGGCGCGGATACGCAGTATTTT

D gene: .
J gene: TRBJ2-6
CDR3 length: 12
V gene: TRBV6-5
clone size: few
CDR3 protein: CASGLGANVLTF
CDR3 DNA: TGTGCATCGGGGCTTGGGGCCAACGTCCTGACTTTC

D gene: .
J gene: TRBJ2-5
CDR3 length: 13
V gene: TRBV18
clone size: many
CDR3 protein: CASSPPGDETQYF
CDR3 DNA: TGTGCCAGCTCACCCCCCGGTGACGAGACCCAGTACTTC

D gene: .
J gene: TRBJ2-3
CDR3 length: 14
V gene: TRBV5-1
clone size: few
CDR3 protein: CASSYAGDSDTQYF
CDR3 DNA: TGCGCCAGCAGCTATGCAGGGGACTCGGATACGCAGTATTTT

D gene: .
J gene: TRBJ1-2
CDR3 length: 15
V gene: TRBV5-1
clone size: few
CDR3 protein: CASSLFGSEPSGYTF
CDR3 DNA: TGCGCCAGCAGCTTGTTTGGCAGTGAACCTTCGGGCTACACCTTC

D gene: TRBD1
J gene: TRBJ1-1
CDR3 length: 14
V gene: TRBV2
clone size: few
CDR3 protein: CASSTRQGNTEAFF
CDR3 DNA: TGTGCCAGCAGTACCCGACAGGGGAACACTGAAGCTTTCTTT